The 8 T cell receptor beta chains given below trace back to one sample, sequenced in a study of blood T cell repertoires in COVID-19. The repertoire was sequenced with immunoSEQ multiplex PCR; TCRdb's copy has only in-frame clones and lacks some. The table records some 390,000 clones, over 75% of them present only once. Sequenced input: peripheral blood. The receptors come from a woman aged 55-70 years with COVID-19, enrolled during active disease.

The CDR3 DNA reads as TGTGCCAGCAGTTACCGCGGACCTACTAGCGGGGGGGCGGATGAGCAGTTCTTC. This encodes CASSYRGPTSGGADEQFF. The V and J genes are TRBV6-2 or TRBV6-3 and TRBJ2-1; 13 bases agree with TRBD2. CDR3 length: 18 residues. With 2 bases clipped from V and 8 bases from J, the junction kept 12 bases outside the gene matches. The germline V gene encodes CDR1 MNHEY and CDR2 SVGEGT.

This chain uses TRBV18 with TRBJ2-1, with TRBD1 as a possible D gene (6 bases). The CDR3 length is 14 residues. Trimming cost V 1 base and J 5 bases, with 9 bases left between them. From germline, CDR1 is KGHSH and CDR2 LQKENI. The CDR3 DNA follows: TGTGCCAGCTCACCACGGGGGCCCAACAATGAGCAGTTCTTC. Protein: CASSPRGPNNEQFF. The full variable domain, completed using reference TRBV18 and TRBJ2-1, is NAGVMQNPRHLVRRRGQEARLRCSPMKGHSHVYWYRQLPEEGLKFMVYLQKENIIDESGMPKERFSAEFPKEGPSILRIQQVVRGDSAAYFCASSPRGPNNEQFFGPGTRLTVL.

In nucleotides, the CDR3 is TGTGCCAGCCCGGATCGAACCGGGACAATGAACACTGAAGCTTTCTTT. Encoded protein: CASPDRTGTMNTEAFF. The gene calls are TRBV5-8 and TRBJ1-1, with D possibly TRBD1 on 6 matching bases. The V and J ends lost 7 bases and 0 bases respectively, with 19 bases between them. This CDR3 is 16 amino acids long. Germline V lookup: CDR1 SGHTS, CDR2 YDEGEE.

CDR3: CASSQPGAWERAFF. CDR3 DNA: TGTGCCAGCAGCCAACCAGGTGCATGGGAGCGAGCTTTCTTT. The V gene is TRBV4-2, the J gene TRBJ1-1; D is unresolved. The V end lost 2 bases, the J end lost 10 bases, and 17 bases lay between the germline ends. Germline lookup yields CDR1 LGHNA and CDR2 YNFKEQ. The CDR3 contains 14 residues.

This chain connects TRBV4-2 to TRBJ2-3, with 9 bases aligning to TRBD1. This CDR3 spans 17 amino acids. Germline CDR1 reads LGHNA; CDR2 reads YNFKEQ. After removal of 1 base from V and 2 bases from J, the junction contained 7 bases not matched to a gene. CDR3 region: CASSQVVTGGITDTQYF. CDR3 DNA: TGTGCCAGCAGCCAAGTGGTCACAGGGGGCATCACAGATACGCAGTATTTT.

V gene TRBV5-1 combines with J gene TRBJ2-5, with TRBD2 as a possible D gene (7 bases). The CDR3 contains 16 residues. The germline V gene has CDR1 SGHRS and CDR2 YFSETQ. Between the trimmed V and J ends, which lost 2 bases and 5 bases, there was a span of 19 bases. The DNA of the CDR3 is TGCGCCAGCAGCTTAGGGGGGGCTAACCCGGTTGAGACCCAGTACTTC. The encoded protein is CASSLGGANPVETQYF.

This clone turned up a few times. CDR3 in amino acids: CASSPGSRYEQYF. The CDR3 DNA sequence: TGCGCCAGCAGCCCGGGGTCCCGCTACGAGCAGTACTTC. The V and J genes are TRBV5-1 and TRBJ2-7; possibly TRBD2 for D (5 bases). Trimming shortened V by 4 bases and J by 3 bases, and 11 bases separated the two germline ends. CDR1 and CDR2 (germline): SGHRS, YFSETQ. There are 13 residues in the CDR3.

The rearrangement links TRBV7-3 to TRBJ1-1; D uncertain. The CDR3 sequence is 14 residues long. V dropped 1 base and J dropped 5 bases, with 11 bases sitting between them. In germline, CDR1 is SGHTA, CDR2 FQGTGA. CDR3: CASSLSGYGTEAFF. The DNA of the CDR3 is TGTGCCAGCAGCTTAAGCGGCTATGGGACTGAAGCTTTCTTT.